One sample yielded the 4 T cell receptor beta chains listed below, sequenced in a study of T cell changes during pregnancy in multiple sclerosis. Only in-frame clones appear in the TCRdb table, and some are missing; sequencing was by immunoSEQ multiplex PCR. This repertoire shows about 70,000 clones, nearly 95% found once; its top ten account for around 0.3%. The material sequenced was CD4+ T cells from peripheral blood mononuclear cells, taken after pregnancy. These receptor sequences come from a female donor with multiple sclerosis, enrolled in a pregnancy study.

The chain is built from TRBV29-1 and TRBJ1-2; 9 bases line up with TRBD1. The CDR3 has 14 residues. CDR1 SQVTM and CDR2 ANQGSEA come from the germline V gene. Germline trimming cut 7 bases from V and 3 bases from J; bases unmatched to any gene: 9. The CDR3 is CSAGGGTGYYGYTF. The CDR3 nucleotides read TGCAGCGCCGGGGGTGGGACAGGGTACTATGGCTACACCTTC.

This chain joins TRBV7-3 and TRBJ2-7, with 7 bases matching TRBD2. Per the germline V gene, CDR1 is SGHTA and CDR2 is FQGTGA. With V trimmed by 2 bases and J by 4 bases, 11 bases remained unmatched. This CDR3 has 16 amino acids. In DNA form, the CDR3 reads TGTGCCAGCAGCTTAGAGGGTAGCGGGCCTAAATACGAGCAGTACTTC. Translated, it gives CASSLEGSGPKYEQYF.

CDR3 in DNA: TGTGCCAGCAGGGGGACAGGGGGCGGCTACACCTTC. Translated, it gives CASRGTGGGYTF. The gene calls are TRBV7-3 and TRBJ1-2; 12 positions agree with TRBD1. This CDR3 spans 12 amino acids. The germline V gene encodes CDR1 SGHTA and CDR2 FQGTGA. J lost 8 bases, V lost 6 bases, and 1 base had no gene match.

The rearrangement links TRBV5-1 to TRBJ2-1, with 14 bases fitting TRBD2. V trimming: 0 bases; J trimming: 5 bases; junction bases outside the gene matches: 1. The CDR3 length is 16 residues. The germline V gene has CDR1 SGHRS and CDR2 YFSETQ. This CDR3 is CASSLGLAGGNNEQFF. DNA for the CDR3: TGCGCCAGCAGCTTGGGACTAGCGGGAGGGAACAATGAGCAGTTCTTC.